This T cell receptor (beta chain) was sequenced for a study of beta chain features in type 1 diabetes. General study points: Resolution of whether HLA type affects TCRB rearrangement was not achieved here. An over-representation of cells with high TCR expression could result from cDNA sequencing. Among patients with Type 1 diabetes, TCRB CDR3s were moderately but significantly shorter in every one of the four CD4+ subsets.

This CDR3 comprises 14 residues. Per germline, CDR1 SGHVS and CDR2 FNYEAQ. The ends were cut back, 1 base at V and 4 bases at J, with 10 bases in the middle. The study reverse transcribed the entire isolated RNA, so it sequenced expressed TCRB transcripts. Sequenced by immunoSEQ multiplex PCR; TCRdb stores in-frame clones only, minus some. The table shows over 65,000 clones, with 25% to 35% occurring only once. For this clone: Antigen unknown.

Sorting that relied on CD45RO/CCR7/CD25/CD127/CD95/CD27 yielded CD4+ naive, central memory, regulatory and stem cell-like memory cells. The chain carries TRBV7-6 and TRBJ2-5; maybe TRBD1 (5 bases). The receptor's source is a woman in her late teens or twenties in good health. The sample was stem cell memory CD4+ T cells from blood. CDR3 protein: CASSLGGPVETQYF. CDR3 sequence (DNA): TGTGCCAGCAGCTTAGGGGGCCCGGTAGAGACCCAGTACTTC. The whole variable domain, filled in from reference TRBV7-6 and TRBJ2-5, reads GAGVSQSPRYKVTKRGQDVALRCDPISGHVSLYWYRQALGQGPEFLTYFNYEAQQDKSGLPNDRFSAERPEGSISTLTIQRTEQRDSAMYRCASSLGGPVETQYFGPGTRLLVL.